The entry that follows covers one TCR beta chain sequence. Its antigen remains unknown. The CDR3 loop spans 17 amino acids. Germline-derived CDR1 and CDR2 are MDHEN and SYDVKM. J was trimmed by 2 bases and V by 8 bases; bases with no gene match: 12. The sampling schedule covered blood at baseline, cycle 4 day 1, and cycle 7 day 1. The entry originates in a study of OX40 agonist ivuxolimab in advanced cancers. Study results and caveats: The authors also found low normalized T-cell clonal expansion in some nonresponders. Near-lowest levels of clonal expansion characterized partial responders at 0.1-3.0 mg/kg.

Assay: immunoSEQ multiplex PCR; the TCRdb copy retains only in-frame clones and omits some. Among about 20,000 clones listed, just over 70% were seen once. This sequence joins TRBV28 and TRBJ2-3; TRBD2 matches 11 bases. The receptor was derived from an adult with an advanced solid tumor such as melanoma, head and neck, liver or kidney cancer. The sequencing here drew on CD4+ or CD8+ T cells sorted from blood, taken in a trial of the OX40 agonist ivuxolimab. The CDR3 sequence: CASPNGLLAGVTDTQYF. Here the CDR3 DNA reads TGTGCCAGCCCAAACGGATTACTAGCGGGAGTCACAGATACGCAGTATTTT.